This T cell receptor (beta chain) was sequenced in a study of cytomegalovirus exposure and HLA in healthy donors. As regards this clone: The antigen is unknown.

Primers: 60 Vbeta forward and 13 Jbeta reverse. Only in-frame clones appear in the TCRdb table, and some are missing; sequencing was by immunoSEQ multiplex PCR. Here the sample spans some 150,000 clones, under 75% being singletons. Whole-study findings and limits: Data from an earlier analysis indicated that most TCR beta V segments were productive either about 90% or about 30% of the time. Researchers reportedly found TCR beta sequences accurately predicted most subjects' HLA-A and HLA-B alleles.

Healthy individuals who donated bone marrow served as the donors. Sequenced sample: PBMCs. The receptor's source is a woman between 40 and 50 years old in good health and CMV-seronegative.

CDR3 in amino acids: CAVTKSEGTDTQYF. CDR3 bases: TGTGCCGTAACAAAGTCTGAGGGCACAGATACGCAGTATTTT. The chain couples TRBV7-6 to TRBJ2-3; D not certain. The V gene's germline CDR1 is SGHVS and CDR2 FNYEAQ. The CDR3 runs to 14 residues. The V end was cut by 11 bases, the J end by 1 base, with 16 bases between.